These T cell receptor beta chains were read from a single sample in a study of T cell responses to AZD1222 COVID-19 vaccine. This table comes from immunoSEQ multiplex PCR, and its TCRdb copy is limited to in-frame clones, with some not included. The sample gives fewer than 150,000 clones, 70% to 90% of which show up once; about 6.2% is in the top ten. Sequencing used peripheral blood, obtained on day 0 of AZD1222 vaccination. These receptors were obtained from an adult in good health. CDR3s include the opening cysteine and the closing phenylalanine or tryptophan. The D gene is left open where the match is weak. Size is omitted from some rows. Given values are once, few, many or a class for expanded clones.

J gene | clone size | V gene | D gene | CDR3 protein | CDR3 DNA
TRBJ2-3 | - | TRBV18 | - | CASSPPKAGRGSTDTQYF | TGTGCCAGCTCACCACCAAAGGCAGGGCGGGGTAGCACAGATACGCAGTATTTT
TRBJ1-1 | - | TRBV11-2 | - | CASSLPGGMNTEAFF | TGTGCCAGCAGCTTGCCCGGGGGGATGAACACTGAAGCTTTCTTT
TRBJ1-1 | - | TRBV15 | - | CATSRVTNTEAFF | TGTGCCACCAGCAGAGTCACGAACACTGAAGCTTTCTTT
TRBJ2-7 | - | TRBV24-1 | TRBD2 | CATSVGLAGGSSYEQYF | TGTGCCACCAGTGTCGGACTAGCGGGGGGTTCGTCGTACGAGCAGTACTTC
TRBJ2-7 | once | TRBV30 | TRBD2 | CAWTSSGGFEQYF | TGTGCCTGGACGTCTAGCGGGGGGTTCGAGCAGTACTTC
TRBJ1-6 | - | TRBV9 | - | CASSEGGLTNSPLHF | TGTGCCAGCAGCGAGGGGGGGTTAACGAATTCACCCCTCCACTTT
TRBJ2-1 | - | TRBV11-3 | - | CASSPGGVYNEQFF | TGTGCCAGCAGCCCCGGGGGTGTTTACAATGAGCAGTTCTTC
TRBJ2-1 | - | TRBV4-1 | - | CASSRSLALYNEQFF | TGCGCCAGCAGCCGATCCCTAGCGCTATACAATGAGCAGTTCTTC
TRBJ2-7 | - | TRBV6-5 | - | CASSRGANSYEQYF | TGTGCCAGCAGCCGGGGGGCTAATTCCTACGAGCAGTACTTC
TRBJ2-1 | - | TRBV4-2 | TRBD1 | CASSLRQGQNEQFF | TGTGCCAGCAGCCTCCGACAGGGTCAGAATGAGCAGTTCTTC